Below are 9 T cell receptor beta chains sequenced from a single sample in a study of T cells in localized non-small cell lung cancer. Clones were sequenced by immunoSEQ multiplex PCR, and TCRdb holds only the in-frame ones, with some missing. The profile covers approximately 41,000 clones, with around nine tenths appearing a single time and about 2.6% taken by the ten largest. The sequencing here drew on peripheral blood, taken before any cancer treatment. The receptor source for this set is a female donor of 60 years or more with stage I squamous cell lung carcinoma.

The CDR3 coding sequence is TGTGCCAGCAGCAAAGGAGGGTCGGGCTACGAGCAGTACTTC. This sequence encodes CASSKGGSGYEQYF. J is TRBJ2-7 and V is TRBV9; tentative D call: TRBD2 (6 bases). The CDR3 is 14 residues long. Germline CDR1 SGDLS, CDR2 YYNGEE. With 4 bases removed from V and 3 bases from J, the gap between germline ends came to 14 bases.

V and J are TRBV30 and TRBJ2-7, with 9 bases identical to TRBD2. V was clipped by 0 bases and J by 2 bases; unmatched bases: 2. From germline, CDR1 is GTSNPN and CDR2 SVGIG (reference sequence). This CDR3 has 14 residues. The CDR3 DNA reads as TGTGCCTGGAGTGTGGCGGGAGGGCCCTACGAGCAGTACTTC. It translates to CAWSVAGGPYEQYF. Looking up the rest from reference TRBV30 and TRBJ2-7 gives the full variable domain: SQTIHQWPATLVQPVGSPLSLECTVEGTSNPNLYWYRQAAGRGLQLLFYSVGIGQISSEVPQNLSASRPQDRQFILSSKKLLLSDSGFYLCAWSVAGGPYEQYFGPGTRLTVT.

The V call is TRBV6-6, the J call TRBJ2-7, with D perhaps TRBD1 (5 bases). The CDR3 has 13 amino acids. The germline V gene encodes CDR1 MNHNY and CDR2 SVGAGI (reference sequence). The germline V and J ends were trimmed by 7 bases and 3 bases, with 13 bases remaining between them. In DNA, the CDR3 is TGTGCCAGCACTCCTGCAGGGCTCTACGAGCAGTACTTC. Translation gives CASTPAGLYEQYF.

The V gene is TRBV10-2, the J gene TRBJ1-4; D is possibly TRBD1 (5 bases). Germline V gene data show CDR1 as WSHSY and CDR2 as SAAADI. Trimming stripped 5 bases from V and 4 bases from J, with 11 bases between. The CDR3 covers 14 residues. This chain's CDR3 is CASSTWRGNEKLFF. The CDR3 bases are TGCGCCAGCAGTACCTGGAGGGGTAATGAAAAACTGTTTTTT.

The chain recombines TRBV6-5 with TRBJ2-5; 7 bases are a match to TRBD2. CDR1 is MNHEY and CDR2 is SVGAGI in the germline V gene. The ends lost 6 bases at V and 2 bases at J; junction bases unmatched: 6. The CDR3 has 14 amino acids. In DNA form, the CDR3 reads TGTGCCAGCAGGACCGGGACTACACAAGAGACCCAGTACTTC. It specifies CASRTGTTQETQYF.

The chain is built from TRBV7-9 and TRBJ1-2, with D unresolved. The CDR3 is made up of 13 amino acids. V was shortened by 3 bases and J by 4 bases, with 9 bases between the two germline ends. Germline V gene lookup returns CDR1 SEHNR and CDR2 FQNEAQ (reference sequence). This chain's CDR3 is CASSFGQVYGYTF. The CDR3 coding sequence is TGTGCCAGCAGCTTCGGGCAGGTCTATGGCTACACCTTC.

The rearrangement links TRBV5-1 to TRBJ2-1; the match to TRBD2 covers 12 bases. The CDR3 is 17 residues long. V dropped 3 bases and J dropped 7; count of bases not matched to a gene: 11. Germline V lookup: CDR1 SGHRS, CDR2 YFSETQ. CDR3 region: CASSSRLAGEVRNEQFF. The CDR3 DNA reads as TGCGCCAGCAGCTCCCGACTAGCGGGAGAGGTGAGGAATGAGCAGTTCTTC.

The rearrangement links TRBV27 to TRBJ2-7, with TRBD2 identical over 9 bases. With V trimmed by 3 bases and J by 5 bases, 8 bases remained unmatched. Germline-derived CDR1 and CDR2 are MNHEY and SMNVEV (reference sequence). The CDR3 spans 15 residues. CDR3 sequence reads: CASSFVAGAKDEQYF. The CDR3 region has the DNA TGTGCCAGCAGTTTTGTAGCGGGAGCTAAGGACGAGCAGTACTTC.

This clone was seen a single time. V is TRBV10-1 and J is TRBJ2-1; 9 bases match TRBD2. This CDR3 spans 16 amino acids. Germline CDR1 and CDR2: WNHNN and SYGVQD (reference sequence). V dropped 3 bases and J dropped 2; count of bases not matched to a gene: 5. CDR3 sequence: CASSEAASGAYNEQFF. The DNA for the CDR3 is TGCGCCAGCAGTGAAGCGGCTAGCGGGGCCTACAATGAGCAGTTCTTC.